This TCR beta chain originates from a study of lymphopenia after photon versus proton radiotherapy. Method: immunoSEQ multiplex PCR; TCRdb's copy keeps in-frame clones and lacks some. The data hold around 42,000 clones, with 85% to 90% observed a single time. V shed 6 bases, J shed 2 bases, and the junction held 3 bases outside the gene matches. The CDR3 loop spans 14 amino acids. Germline assignment: CDR1 SNHLY and CDR2 FYNNEI. The J gene is TRBJ2-5, the V gene TRBV2; 10 bases agree with TRBD2. The TCR was taken from a man aged 40-49 years with gastric cancer. Sequenced material: peripheral blood, taken from a patient treated with photon-based radiotherapy. The CDR3 nucleotides read TGTGCCAGCAGGAGGACTAGCGGTCAAGAGACCCAGTACTTC. Its protein is CASRRTSGQETQYF.